This T cell receptor beta chain is drawn from a study of vaccination effects on CD4 cells after COVID-19. Study information: Viral peptide pools were used in the ViraFEST assay to expand antigen-specific CD4+ T cells, and sequencing came afterward.

The authors isolated CD4+ T cells after around 9 days of culture. The method was immunoSEQ multiplex PCR; TCRdb's version includes in-frame clones alone and lacks a portion of them. The sample records tens of thousands of clones, 72% being singletons. With 3 bases removed from V and 5 bases from J, the gap between germline ends came to 14 bases. CDR3 size: 15 residues. CDR1 is MNHEY and CDR2 is SMNVEV in the germline V gene (reference sequence). Concerning this clone itself: As yet, its antigen is unknown.

This sequence originates from a human donor who had a prior SARS-CoV-2 infection. The chain recombines TRBV27 with TRBJ1-5, with D perhaps TRBD1 (5 bases). The sequencing here drew on CD4+ T cells from PBMCs cultured without peptide, taken before COVID-19 vaccination. For the CDR3, the DNA is TGTGCCAGCAGTTTTCAAGGATGGGGGGATCAGCCCCAGCATTTT. Translation gives CASSFQGWGDQPQHF.